Below are 14 T cell receptor beta chains sequenced from a single sample in a study of T cells in Graves' hyperthyroidism and ophthalmopathy. Amplified regions were TCR beta CDR3 sequences from RNA transcripts. A set of HTBI primers served as the primers for a first-round RT-PCR of the TCR CDR3. TCRdb used MiXCR to reprocess the multiplex PCR reads, holding one entry per CDR3 protein. The repertoire holds about 640,000 distinct CDR3 sequences, with around 20% as singletons. Sequenced material: blood. All receptors derive from a man younger than 45 with Graves' ophthalmopathy.

The J gene is TRBJ2-5, the V gene TRBV29-1; TRBD1 matches at 10 bases. The germline gives CDR1 SQVTM, CDR2 ANQGSEA. The CDR3 loop spans 14 amino acids. V lost 2 bases to trimming and J lost 4 bases; unmatched junction nucleotides: 4. CDR3 coding DNA: TGCAGCGTTGAACGGACAGGGGGGAGAGAGACCCAGTACTTC. Its protein product is CSVERTGGRETQYF.

This clonotype was counted between two and nine times. V gene TRBV9 combines with J gene TRBJ1-1, with D tentatively TRBD1 (5 bases). CDR3 length: 15 residues. V shed 5 bases and J shed 1 base, with 15 bases lying between them. Per the germline V gene, CDR1 is SGDLS and CDR2 is YYNGEE. Here the CDR3 reads CASSAGGGGNTEAFF. For the CDR3, the DNA is TGTGCCAGCAGTGCGGGGGGGGGAGGGAACACTGAAGCTTTCTTT.

This clonotype has at least ten counts. The chain uses TRBV5-5 and TRBJ2-7, with no clear D. The CDR3 runs to 12 residues. Trimming removed 4 bases at V and 5 bases at J, with 10 bases between. CDR1 and CDR2 from the germline V gene are SGHKS and YYEKEE (reference sequence). CDR3 nucleotide sequence: TGTGCCAGCAGCAAGAATGGGGACGAGCAGTACTTC. This codes for CASSKNGDEQYF.

This clonotype showed up many times. The rearrangement joins TRBV30 to TRBJ1-4; D possibly corresponds to TRBD1 (5 bases). V was trimmed by 5 bases and J by 10 bases, leaving 14 bases between them. The CDR3 spans 12 residues. CDR1 is GTSNPN, CDR2 SVGIG, per germline (reference sequence). CDR3 nucleotides: TGTGCCTGGGACAGAAGTGCGGGAAAACTGTTTTTT. Translating gives CAWDRSAGKLFF.

The DNA of the CDR3 is TGCGCCAGCAGCTTGGGGTGGGAGACCCAGTACTTC. This sequence encodes CASSLGWETQYF. This chain uses TRBV5-1 with TRBJ2-5; no reliable D call. The germline V gene encodes CDR1 SGHRS and CDR2 YFSETQ. The CDR3 loop spans 12 amino acids. The V gene lost 0 bases and the J gene lost 5 bases, with 5 bases spanning the gap.

The chain combines TRBV27 with TRBJ2-7; D is unclear. V was clipped by 5 bases and J by 7 bases, with 18 bases between them. CDR3 length: 14 amino acids. From germline, CDR1 is MNHEY and CDR2 SMNVEV (reference sequence). The chain's CDR3 is CASSPSSSVREQYF. CDR3 DNA sequence: TGTGCCAGCAGTCCCTCTTCCTCAGTGAGAGAGCAGTACTTC.

J is TRBJ2-5 and V is TRBV20-1; 8 nucleotides line up with TRBD2. The germline CDR1 and CDR2 sequences are DFQATT and SNEGSKA (reference sequence). V trimming: 6 bases; J trimming: 5 bases; junction bases outside the gene matches: 11. There are 14 residues in the CDR3. The CDR3 is CSALLGRGVETQYF. DNA of the CDR3: TGCAGTGCCCTTTTGGGGCGGGGGGTGGAGACCCAGTACTTC.

V gene TRBV13 combines with J gene TRBJ2-3; D could derive from TRBD1 or TRBD2 (5 bases each). This CDR3 is built from 12 residues. The V and J ends lost 7 bases and 5 bases respectively, with 10 bases between them. Germline V gene sequence: CDR1 PRHDT, CDR2 FYEKMQ (reference sequence). The CDR3 bases are TGTGCCAGCACCCGAGGGGTAGATACGCAGTATTTT. Its protein is CASTRGVDTQYF.

This sequence joins TRBV20-1 and TRBJ1-2; TRBD1 matches 7 bases. The V and J ends lost 0 bases and 1 base, in that order; junction bases with no gene match: 14. This CDR3 has 18 amino acids. The germline gives CDR1 DFQATT, CDR2 SNEGSKA (reference sequence). The CDR3 region is CSARDWRDRTIRNYGYTF. In DNA form, the CDR3 reads TGCAGTGCTAGAGATTGGAGGGACAGAACAATCCGTAACTATGGCTACACCTTC.

This chain connects TRBV6-5 to TRBJ2-7, with D perhaps matching TRBD1 (6 bases). Germline V CDR1 and CDR2: MNHEY, SVGAGI. CDR3 length: 15 amino acids. V was shortened by 0 bases and J by 6 bases, with 15 bases between the two germline ends. CDR3 sequence (DNA): TGTGCCAGCAGTTACTCCCCGGGACACCTCGTCGAGCAGTACTTC. This gives the protein CASSYSPGHLVEQYF.

Only a few counts were recorded for this clonotype. This chain uses TRBV11-2 with TRBJ2-1, with TRBD1 matching 10 bases. Germline V gene sequence: CDR1 SGHAT, CDR2 FQNNGV. CDR3 size: 15 residues. The ends lost 2 bases at V and 11 bases at J; junction bases unmatched: 9. The CDR3 loop is CASSLNGQGGAKQFF. CDR3 bases: TGTGCCAGCAGCTTAAATGGACAGGGGGGGGCTAAGCAGTTCTTC.

This chain uses TRBV30 with TRBJ2-7; TRBD2 is a possible D gene (5 bases). Germline CDR1 is GTSNPN and CDR2 is SVGIG (reference sequence). V lost 5 bases and J lost 4, with 21 bases in between. This CDR3 region has 15 residues. CDR3: CAWDPTEGAAYEQYF. CDR3 nucleotide sequence: TGTGCCTGGGACCCCACCGAGGGAGCCGCTTACGAGCAGTACTTC.

This clonotype has more than one count but fewer than ten. The V and J genes are TRBV6-1 and TRBJ1-4; TRBD1 matches 7 bases. The CDR3 covers 15 residues. Germline CDR1 MNHNS, CDR2 SASEGT. The V gene end was trimmed by 7 bases and the J gene end by 1 base; junction bases not matched to a gene: 6. CDR3 in amino acids: CASTPSGGTNEKLFF. The DNA of the CDR3 is TGTGCCAGCACCCCTTCAGGGGGAACTAATGAAAAACTGTTTTTT.

This clonotype was picked up a small number of times. The genes are TRBV6-1 and TRBJ1-1, with 10 positions matching TRBD1. This CDR3 comprises 15 residues. V shed 7 bases and J 2 bases; nucleotides not matched to a gene: 7. CDR1 MNHNS and CDR2 SASEGT come from the germline V gene. CDR3 in amino acids: CASTAGTGVNTEAFF. The DNA for the CDR3 is TGTGCCAGCACCGCCGGGACAGGGGTTAACACTGAAGCTTTCTTT.